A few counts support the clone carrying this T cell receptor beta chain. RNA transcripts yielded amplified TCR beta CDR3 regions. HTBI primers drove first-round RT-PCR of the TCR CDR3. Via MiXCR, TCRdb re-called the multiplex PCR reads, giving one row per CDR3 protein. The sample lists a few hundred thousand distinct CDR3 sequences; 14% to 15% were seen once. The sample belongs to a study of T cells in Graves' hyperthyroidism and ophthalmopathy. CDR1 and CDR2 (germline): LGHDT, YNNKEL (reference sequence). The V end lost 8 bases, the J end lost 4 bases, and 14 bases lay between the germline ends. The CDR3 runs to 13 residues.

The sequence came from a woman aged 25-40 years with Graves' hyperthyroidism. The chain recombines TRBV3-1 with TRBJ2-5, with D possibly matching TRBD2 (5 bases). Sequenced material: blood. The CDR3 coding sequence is TGTGCCAGCGCCCCAGCAGCGGTAGAGACCCAGTACTTC. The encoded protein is CASAPAAVETQYF.